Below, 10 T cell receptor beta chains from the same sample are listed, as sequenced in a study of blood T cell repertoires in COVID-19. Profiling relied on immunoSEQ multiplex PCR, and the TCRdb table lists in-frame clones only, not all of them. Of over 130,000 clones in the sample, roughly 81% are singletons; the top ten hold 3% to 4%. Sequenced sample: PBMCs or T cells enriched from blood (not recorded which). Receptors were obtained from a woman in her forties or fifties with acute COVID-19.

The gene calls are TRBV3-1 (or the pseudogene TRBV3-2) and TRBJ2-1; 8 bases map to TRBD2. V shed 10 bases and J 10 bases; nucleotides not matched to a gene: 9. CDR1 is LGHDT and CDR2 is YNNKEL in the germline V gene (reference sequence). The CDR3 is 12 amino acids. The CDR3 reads CATGGLADEQFF. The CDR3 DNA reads TGTGCCACGGGGGGGCTAGCGGACGAGCAGTTCTTC.

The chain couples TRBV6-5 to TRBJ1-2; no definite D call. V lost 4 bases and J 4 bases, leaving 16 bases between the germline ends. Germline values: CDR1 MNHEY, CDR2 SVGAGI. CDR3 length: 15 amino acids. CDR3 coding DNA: TGTGCCAGCAGTTCCGGACCGACTGAGGGCTATGGCTACACCTTC. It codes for CASSSGPTEGYGYTF.

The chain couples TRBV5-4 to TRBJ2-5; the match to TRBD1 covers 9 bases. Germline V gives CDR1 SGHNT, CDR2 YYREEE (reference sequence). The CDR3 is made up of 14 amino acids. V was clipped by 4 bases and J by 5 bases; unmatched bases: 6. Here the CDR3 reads CASSTQGASETQYF. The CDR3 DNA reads TGTGCCAGCAGCACACAGGGGGCTTCGGAGACCCAGTACTTC.

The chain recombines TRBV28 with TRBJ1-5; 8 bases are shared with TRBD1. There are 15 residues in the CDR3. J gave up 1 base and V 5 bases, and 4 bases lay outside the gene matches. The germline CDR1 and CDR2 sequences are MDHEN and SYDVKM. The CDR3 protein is CASSQAGGSNQPQHF. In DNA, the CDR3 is TGTGCCAGCAGTCAGGCAGGGGGCAGCAATCAGCCCCAGCATTTT.

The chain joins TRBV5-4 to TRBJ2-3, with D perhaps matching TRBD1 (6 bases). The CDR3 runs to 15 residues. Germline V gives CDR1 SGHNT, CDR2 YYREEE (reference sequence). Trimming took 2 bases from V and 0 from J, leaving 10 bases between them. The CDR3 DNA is TGTGCCAGCAGCTTAGGACAGAGTAGCACAGATACGCAGTATTTT. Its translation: CASSLGQSSTDTQYF. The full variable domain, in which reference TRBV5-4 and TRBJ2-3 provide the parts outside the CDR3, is ETGVTQSPTHLIKTRGQQVTLRCSSQSGHNTVSWYQQALGQGPQFIFQYYREEENGRGNFPPRFSGLQFPNYSSELNVNALELDDSALYLCASSLGQSSTDTQYFGPGTRLTVL.

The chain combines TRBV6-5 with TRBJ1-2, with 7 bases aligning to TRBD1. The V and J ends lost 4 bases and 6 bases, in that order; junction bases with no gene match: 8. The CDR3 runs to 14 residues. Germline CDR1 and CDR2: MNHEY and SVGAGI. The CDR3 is CASSFFRDSDGYTF. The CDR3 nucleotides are TGTGCCAGCAGTTTCTTCCGGGACAGCGATGGCTACACCTTC.

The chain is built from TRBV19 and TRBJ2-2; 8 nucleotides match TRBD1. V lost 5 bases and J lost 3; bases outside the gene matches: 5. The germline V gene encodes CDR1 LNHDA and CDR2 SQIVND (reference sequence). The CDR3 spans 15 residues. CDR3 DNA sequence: TGTGCCAGTAGTGCGGACAGGGACGACACCGGGGAGCTGTTTTTT. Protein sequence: CASSADRDDTGELFF.

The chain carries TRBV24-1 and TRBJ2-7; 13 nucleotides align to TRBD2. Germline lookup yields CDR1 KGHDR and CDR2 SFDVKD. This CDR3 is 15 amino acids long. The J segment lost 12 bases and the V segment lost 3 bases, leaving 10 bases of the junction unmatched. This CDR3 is CATSDVRTSGRVMYF. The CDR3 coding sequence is TGTGCCACCAGTGATGTGAGGACTAGCGGGAGAGTGATGTACTTC.

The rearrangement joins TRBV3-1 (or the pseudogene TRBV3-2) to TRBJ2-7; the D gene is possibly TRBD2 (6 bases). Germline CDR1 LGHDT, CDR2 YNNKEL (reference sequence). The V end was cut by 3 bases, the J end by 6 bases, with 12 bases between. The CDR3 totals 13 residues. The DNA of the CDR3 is TGTGCCAGCAGCCAGGGACTCCTCTTCGAGCAGTACTTC. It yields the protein CASSQGLLFEQYF.

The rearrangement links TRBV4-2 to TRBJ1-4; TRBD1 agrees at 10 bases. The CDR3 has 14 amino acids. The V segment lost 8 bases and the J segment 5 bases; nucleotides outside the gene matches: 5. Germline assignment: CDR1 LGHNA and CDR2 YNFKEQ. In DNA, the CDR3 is TGTGCCAGCTACAGGACAGGGGGAAATGAAAAACTGTTTTTT. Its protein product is CASYRTGGNEKLFF.